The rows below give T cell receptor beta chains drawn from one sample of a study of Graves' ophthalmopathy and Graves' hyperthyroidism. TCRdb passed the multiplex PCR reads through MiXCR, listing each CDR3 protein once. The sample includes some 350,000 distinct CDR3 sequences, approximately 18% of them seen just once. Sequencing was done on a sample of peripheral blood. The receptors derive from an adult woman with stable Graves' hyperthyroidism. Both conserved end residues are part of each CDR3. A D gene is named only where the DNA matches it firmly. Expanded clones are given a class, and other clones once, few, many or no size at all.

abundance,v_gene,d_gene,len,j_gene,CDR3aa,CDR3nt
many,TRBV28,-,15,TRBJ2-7,CASSLSGGYSYEQYF,TGTGCCAGCAGTTTGAGTGGAGGGTATTCCTACGAGCAGTACTTC
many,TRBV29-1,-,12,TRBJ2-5,CSVLDSQETQYF,TGCAGCGTCCTGGACAGCCAAGAGACCCAGTACTTC
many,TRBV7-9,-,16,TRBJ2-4,CASSPNWGLAKNIQYF,TGTGCCAGCAGTCCCAATTGGGGGCTAGCCAAAAACATTCAGTACTTC
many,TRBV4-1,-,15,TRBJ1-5,CASSQEAWGNQPQHF,TGCGCCAGCAGCCAAGAGGCTTGGGGCAATCAGCCCCAGCATTTT
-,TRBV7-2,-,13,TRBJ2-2,CATSQLNTGELFF,TGTGCCACCAGTCAGCTAAACACCGGGGAGCTGTTTTTT
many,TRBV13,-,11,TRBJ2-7,CASSSTGEQYF,TGTGCCAGCAGCTCAACGGGGGAGCAGTACTTC
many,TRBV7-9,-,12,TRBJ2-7,CASNRDPYEQYF,TGTGCCAGCAACAGGGATCCCTACGAGCAGTACTTC
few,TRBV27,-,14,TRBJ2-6,CASSLSTGANVLTF,TGTGCCAGCAGTTTATCGACTGGGGCCAACGTCCTGACTTTC
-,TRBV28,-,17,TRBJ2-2,CASSHLLRGTNTGELFF,TGTGCCAGCAGCCACTTACTCAGGGGCACGAACACCGGGGAGCTGTTTTTT
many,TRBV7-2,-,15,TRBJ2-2,CASSLDSSNTGELFF,TGTGCCAGCAGCCTGGACAGTTCGAACACCGGGGAGCTGTTTTTT
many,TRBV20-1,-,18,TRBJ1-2,CSAKGGAGDSLTIYGYTF,TGCAGTGCTAAGGGGGGGGCGGGTGACAGCCTCACCATCTATGGCTACACCTTC
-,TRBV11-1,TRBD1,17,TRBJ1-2,CASSSSGGANSGYGYTF,TGTGCCAGCAGCTCCTCAGGGGGCGCGAATTCTGGCTATGGCTACACCTTC
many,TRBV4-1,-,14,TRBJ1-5,CASSTRQSNQPQHF,TGCGCCAGCAGCACCCGGCAGTCCAATCAGCCCCAGCATTTT
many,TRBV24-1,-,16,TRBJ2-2,CATSGGGQGSTGELFF,TGTGCCACCAGCGGAGGAGGGCAGGGGTCCACCGGGGAGCTGTTTTTT